In its sample, the clone carrying this T cell receptor beta chain was seen a few times. The antigen is not known. This CDR3 region has 16 residues. The germline gives CDR1 DFQATT, CDR2 SNEGSKA (reference sequence). The V end was cut by 7 bases, the J end by 0 bases, with 19 bases between. This specimen comes from a study of T cell repertoires in cytomegalovirus infection. Across the study: CMV infection together with matching HLA type was indicated by public TCR beta signatures. General study results and limits: What dominated the ex vivo response were HLA-C-restricted CMV-specific TCR beta clonotypes. Pooled public TCR beta family frequency picked out CMV carriers with the relevant HLA.

TCRdb used MiXCR to reprocess the reads, holding one entry per CDR3 protein. The sample gives 600,000 to 800,000 distinct CDR3 sequences, roughly 26% of which show up once; 7.5% to 9% is in the top ten. The sequence came from a human donor in good health (CMV status not recorded). Some clones in this sample may be carry-over from other donors' samples. Input material: CD8+ T cells from PBMCs. The chain uses TRBV20-1 and TRBJ1-5; D is unresolved. This CDR3 is CSVLKEVPYSNQPQHF. The CDR3 nucleotides read TGCAGTGTTCTGAAGGAAGTCCCTTATAGCAATCAGCCCCAGCATTTT.